The next 20 T cell receptor beta chains were all read from a single sample in a study of cytomegalovirus exposure and HLA in healthy donors. The PCR was carried out with 60 Vbeta primers and 13 Jbeta primers. Some clones are missing from TCRdb's copy, which holds only in-frame ones; the method was immunoSEQ multiplex PCR. This table holds 55,000 to 65,000 clones, more than 60% found once. What was sequenced was PBMCs. All receptors come from a woman in her thirties in good health and CMV-seronegative.

About this clone: The junction departs from the called germline gene at one end, perhaps through a read error. This rearrangement joins TRBV7-7 to TRBJ2-3; 10 bases are shared with TRBD2. CDR1 SSHAT and CDR2 FNYEAQ come from the germline V gene (reference sequence). The CDR3 sequence is 15 residues long. DNA for the CDR3: TGTGCTAGCAGCTCGGGACTAGCGAGCACAGATACGCAGTATTTT. Its translation is CASSSGLASTDTQYF.

The chain couples TRBV6-6 to TRBJ1-2, with a tentative D call TRBD1 (6 bases). CDR3 length: 14 amino acids. Germline lookup yields CDR1 MNHNY and CDR2 SVGAGI (reference sequence). Trimming took 6 bases from V and 4 from J, leaving 15 bases between them. CDR3 in DNA: TGTGCCAGCAGCCAAGGACAGCCCACCTATGGCTACACCTTC. This codes for CASSQGQPTYGYTF.

In this sample, this clone turned up once. The chain recombines TRBV7-2 with TRBJ2-2; 13 positions match TRBD2. Germline V gives CDR1 SGHTA, CDR2 FQGNSA. CDR3 length: 17 residues. Trimming took 2 bases from V and 7 from J; bases not matched to a gene: 7. CDR3: CASSLFGTSGNHGELFF. The CDR3 nucleotides read TGTGCCAGCAGCTTATTCGGGACTAGCGGGAATCACGGGGAGCTGTTTTTT.

This clone showed up just a few times. This rearrangement joins TRBV30 to TRBJ1-2; TRBD1 aligns across 8 bases. Germline CDR1 and CDR2: GTSNPN and SVGIG (reference sequence). This CDR3 contains 13 residues. V shed 1 base and J 6 bases; nucleotides not matched to a gene: 4. The CDR3, as DNA: TGTGCCTGGAGTGGGACAGGGAGCGATGGCTACACCTTC. It yields the protein CAWSGTGSDGYTF.

The genes are TRBV30 and TRBJ1-2; D is unresolved. Germline V lookup: CDR1 GTSNPN, CDR2 SVGIG (reference sequence). There are 12 residues in the CDR3. Trimming removed 3 bases from V and 8 bases from J, with 13 bases in between. In DNA form, the CDR3 reads TGTGCCTGGAGCGCAGGCCAGATGGGCTACACCTTC. It is translated as CAWSAGQMGYTF.

The V and J genes are TRBV15 and TRBJ2-7; 8 bases map to TRBD2. Germline V lookup: CDR1 LNHNV, CDR2 YYDKDF (reference sequence). The CDR3 spans 15 residues. The junction had 10 bases not matched to a gene; V was cut back by 0 bases and J by 9 bases. CDR3 DNA: TGTGCCACCAGCAGAGAAGGCGGGGGGCCCTCGGGGCAGTACTTC. Protein sequence: CATSREGGGPSGQYF.

V usage is TRBV28 and J usage is TRBJ1-4, with 7 bases aligning to TRBD1. Germline trimming cut 5 bases from V and 8 bases from J; bases unmatched to any gene: 8. The CDR3 covers 14 residues. Germline V gives CDR1 MDHEN, CDR2 SYDVKM. CDR3 protein: CASSPGQKSEKLFF. The CDR3 nucleotides read TGTGCCAGCAGTCCGGGACAGAAATCCGAAAAACTGTTTTTT.

The gene calls are TRBV5-5 and TRBJ2-7, with TRBD1 as a possible D gene (6 bases). The V end was cut by 0 bases, the J end by 4 bases, with 14 bases between. Germline V gives CDR1 SGHKS, CDR2 YYEKEE (reference sequence). CDR3 size: 15 residues. CDR3 loop: CASSLETGLSYEQYF. The DNA of the CDR3 is TGTGCCAGCAGCTTGGAAACAGGGCTCAGTTACGAGCAGTACTTC.

This clone appeared a few times. The chain employs TRBV27 and TRBJ2-7, with 9 nucleotides matching TRBD1. The V and J ends lost 3 bases and 3 bases, in that order; junction bases with no gene match: 6. Germline V gene sequence: CDR1 MNHEY, CDR2 SMNVEV (reference sequence). The CDR3 consists of 15 residues. For the CDR3, the DNA is TGTGCCAGCAGTTTTATCGGGACAGGGCACTACGAGCAGTACTTC. The encoded protein is CASSFIGTGHYEQYF.

This sequence joins TRBV28 and TRBJ2-1; TRBD2 agrees at 9 bases. Germline CDR1 is MDHEN and CDR2 is SYDVKM. The CDR3 is 16 residues long. The ends lost 2 bases at V and 7 bases at J; junction bases unmatched: 9. CDR3 protein: CASSLGGSGRANEQFF. For the CDR3, the DNA is TGTGCCAGCAGTTTAGGGGGTAGCGGGAGAGCAAATGAGCAGTTCTTC.

This chain connects TRBV30 to TRBJ1-4, with 9 bases lining up with TRBD1. In germline, CDR1 is GTSNPN, CDR2 SVGIG (reference sequence). The CDR3 spans 14 residues. V lost 0 bases, J lost 7 bases, and 3 bases stayed unmatched. The CDR3 DNA is TGTGCCTGGAGTGTAGGGACAGGGTTTGAAAAACTGTTTTTT. Its protein is CAWSVGTGFEKLFF.

The genes are TRBV11-3 and TRBJ2-3, with D hard to call. Trimming shortened V by 3 bases and J by 3 bases, and 13 bases separated the two germline ends. Germline V gives CDR1 SGHNT, CDR2 YENEEA. The CDR3 extends over 15 amino acids. CDR3 sequence reads: CASSFGNSKTDTQYF. In DNA, the CDR3 is TGTGCCAGCAGCTTTGGCAATTCGAAGACAGATACGCAGTATTTT.

The rearrangement joins TRBV30 to TRBJ1-2; a possible D gene is TRBD1 (6 bases). The germline V and J ends were trimmed by 3 bases and 4 bases, with 12 bases remaining between them. Germline CDR1 reads GTSNPN; CDR2 reads SVGIG (reference sequence). The CDR3 has 13 residues. The CDR3 here is CAWSETGLYGYTF. The CDR3 coding sequence is TGTGCCTGGAGCGAGACAGGCCTCTATGGCTACACCTTC.

The chain is built from TRBV2 and TRBJ1-3; a possible D gene is TRBD1 (5 bases). V lost 5 bases and J lost 1, with 12 bases in between. This CDR3 has 15 amino acids. The germline V gene has CDR1 SNHLY and CDR2 FYNNEI. The CDR3 region is CASSTTGESGNTIYF. Here the CDR3 DNA reads TGTGCCAGCAGTACCACAGGTGAATCTGGAAACACCATATATTTT. Complete variable domain (other parts from reference TRBV2 and TRBJ1-3): EPEVTQTPSHQVTQMGQEVILRCVPISNHLYFYWYRQILGQKVEFLVSFYNNEISEKSEIFDDQFSVERPDGSNFTLKIRSTKLEDSAMYFCASSTTGESGNTIYFGEGSWLTVV.

The J gene is TRBJ1-1, the V gene TRBV4-3; D remains ambiguous. With 3 bases removed from V and 0 bases from J, the gap between germline ends came to 5 bases. The CDR3 length is 13 residues. Germline V lookup: CDR1 LGHNA, CDR2 YSLEER. The DNA for the CDR3 is TGCGCCAGCAGCCATTCTATGAACACTGAAGCTTTCTTT. Its translation: CASSHSMNTEAFF.

V gene TRBV9 combines with J gene TRBJ2-1; D is uncertain. Germline V CDR1 and CDR2: SGDLS, YYNGEE. This CDR3 contains 15 residues. V lost 4 bases to trimming and J lost 1 base, with 12 bases between them. The DNA of the CDR3 is TGTGCCAGCAGCCTTGGGCTTGAATCCTACAATGAGCAGTTCTTC. As protein: CASSLGLESYNEQFF.

This clone was counted between two and nine times. The chain links TRBV6-5 to TRBJ1-2; 8 bases line up with TRBD1. The CDR3 is 14 amino acids. Germline assignment: CDR1 MNHEY and CDR2 SVGAGI. The V segment lost 6 bases and the J segment 7 bases; nucleotides outside the gene matches: 10. The CDR3 protein is CASSYRAGGSGYTF. Here the CDR3 DNA reads TGTGCCAGCAGCTACCGGGCAGGGGGCTCTGGCTACACCTTC.

The count of this clone is one. J is TRBJ2-7 and V is TRBV11-3, with 8 bases lining up with TRBD1. Germline CDR1 is SGHNT and CDR2 is YENEEA. There are 13 residues in the CDR3. Trimming took 5 bases from V and 8 from J; bases not matched to a gene: 8. CDR3 in amino acids: CASSPGTGLKQYV. The CDR3 DNA follows: TGTGCCAGCAGCCCGGGGACAGGTCTCAAGCAGTACGTC.

The chain is built from TRBV2 and TRBJ1-2, with D unclear. V lost 4 bases and J 0 bases, leaving 15 bases between the germline ends. The CDR3 covers 16 residues. Germline CDR1 is SNHLY and CDR2 is FYNNEI. CDR3 amino acids: CASSGTPTTTNYGYTF. The CDR3 region has the DNA TGTGCCAGCAGTGGCACGCCGACTACGACTAACTATGGCTACACCTTC.

A few counts support this clone. The chain couples TRBV29-1 to TRBJ2-3, with TRBD1 matching over 10 bases. The CDR3 contains 14 residues. The germline V gene has CDR1 SQVTM and CDR2 ANQGSEA. V lost 4 bases, J lost 4 bases, and 5 bases stayed unmatched. CDR3 residues: CSVGGTGVSDTQYF. The CDR3 DNA is TGCAGCGTTGGCGGGACAGGGGTTTCAGATACGCAGTATTTT.